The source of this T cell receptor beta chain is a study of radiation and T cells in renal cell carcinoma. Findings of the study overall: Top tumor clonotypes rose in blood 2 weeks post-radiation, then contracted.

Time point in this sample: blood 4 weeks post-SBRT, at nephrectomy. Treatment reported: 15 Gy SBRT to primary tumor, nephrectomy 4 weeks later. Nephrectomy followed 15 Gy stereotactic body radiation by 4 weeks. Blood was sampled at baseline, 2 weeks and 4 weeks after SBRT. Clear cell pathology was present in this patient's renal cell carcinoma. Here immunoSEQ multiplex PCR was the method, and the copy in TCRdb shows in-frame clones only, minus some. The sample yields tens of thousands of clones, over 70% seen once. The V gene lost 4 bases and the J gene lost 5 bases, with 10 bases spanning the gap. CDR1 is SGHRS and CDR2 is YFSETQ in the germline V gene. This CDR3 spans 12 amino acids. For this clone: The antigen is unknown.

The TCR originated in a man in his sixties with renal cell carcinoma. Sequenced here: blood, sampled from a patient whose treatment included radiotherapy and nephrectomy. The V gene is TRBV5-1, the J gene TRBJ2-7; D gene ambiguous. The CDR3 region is CASSGPRHEQYF. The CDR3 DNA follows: TGCGCCAGCAGCGGCCCCCGCCACGAGCAGTACTTC.